Below, 16 T cell receptor beta chains from the same sample are listed, as sequenced in a study of blood T cell repertoires in COVID-19. The protocol was immunoSEQ multiplex PCR, while the TCRdb copy is restricted to in-frame clones and leaves out a portion. Of fewer than 250,000 clones in the sample, approximately 86% were seen once. The source material was peripheral blood. Every receptor here comes from a human donor in a cohort sampled during active COVID-19.

This chain joins TRBV27 and TRBJ2-3; 7 bases map to TRBD1. The trim removed 5 bases at V and 2 bases at J, leaving 4 bases unmatched. Germline V CDR1 and CDR2: MNHEY, SMNVEV (reference sequence). The CDR3 has 14 residues. CDR3 residues: CASSPDRATDTQYF. CDR3 nucleotide sequence: TGTGCCAGCAGTCCCGACAGGGCCACAGATACGCAGTATTTT.

This rearrangement joins TRBV5-1 to TRBJ2-2, with a possible D match to TRBD2 (5 bases). This CDR3 spans 13 amino acids. Germline V CDR1 and CDR2: SGHRS, YFSETQ. Trimming took off 0 bases at V and 10 bases at J, with 10 bases between the two ends. Here the CDR3 reads CASSLGTLEELFF. CDR3 in DNA: TGCGCCAGCAGCTTGGGGACTCTGGAGGAGCTGTTTTTT.

V gene TRBV10-2 combines with J gene TRBJ1-4; D is perhaps TRBD1 (5 bases). V was pared by 7 bases and J by 0 bases, with 15 bases between. Germline V gene sequence: CDR1 WSHSY, CDR2 SAAADI. The CDR3 contains 16 residues. The CDR3 here is CASKNVLGPTNEKLFF. CDR3 sequence (DNA): TGCGCCAGCAAAAATGTGTTGGGGCCAACTAATGAAAAACTGTTTTTT.

The chain couples TRBV19 to TRBJ1-2, with 11 bases that match TRBD1. The CDR3 covers 18 residues. V trimming: 1 base; J trimming: 4 bases; junction bases outside the gene matches: 11. The germline CDR1 and CDR2 sequences are LNHDA and SQIVND (reference sequence). CDR3 loop: CASSIGEGTGGSLYGYTF. For the CDR3, the DNA is TGTGCCAGTAGTATAGGGGAGGGGACAGGGGGTTCGCTCTATGGCTACACCTTC.

The rearrangement links TRBV5-6 to TRBJ2-7, with D possibly matching TRBD2 (6 bases). CDR3 length: 16 residues. CDR1 SGHDT and CDR2 YYEEEE come from the germline V gene. The V gene lost 4 bases and the J gene lost 0 bases, with 17 bases spanning the gap. CDR3 nucleotide sequence: TGTGCCAGCAGCCCACGTGGAGGCGGGAACTCCTACGAGCAGTACTTC. Translating it yields CASSPRGGGNSYEQYF. Supplemented by reference TRBV5-6 and TRBJ2-7, the full variable domain reads DAGVTQSPTHLIKTRGQQVTLRCSPKSGHDTVSWYQQALGQGPQFIFQYYEEEERQRGNFPDRFSGHQFPNYSSELNVNALLLGDSALYLCASSPRGGGNSYEQYFGPGTRLTVT.

The rearrangement uses TRBV7-6 and TRBJ2-7; D might be TRBD1 (5 bases). CDR1 is SGHVS and CDR2 is FNYEAQ in the germline V gene. The CDR3 loop spans 14 amino acids. V lost 1 base and J 0 bases, leaving 7 bases between the germline ends. For the CDR3, the DNA is TGTGCCAGCAGCTTAGGGGGCAACTCCTACGAGCAGTACTTC. It yields the protein CASSLGGNSYEQYF.

The gene calls are TRBV2 and TRBJ2-5; 9 bases are a match to TRBD1. V shed 6 bases, J shed 5 bases, and the junction held 4 bases outside the gene matches. Looked up from germline, CDR1 is SNHLY and CDR2 is FYNNEI. The CDR3 totals 13 residues. CDR3 bases: TGTGCCAGCAGACAGGGGGCGGGGGAGACCCAGTACTTC. It is translated as CASRQGAGETQYF.

The chain's CDR3 is CASSETGSGNTIYF. CDR3 nucleotide sequence: TGTGCCAGCTCCGAAACAGGGTCTGGAAACACCATATATTTT. The chain has TRBV18 and TRBJ1-3; tentative D call: TRBD1 (6 bases). The germline V and J ends were trimmed by 6 bases and 1 base, with 10 bases remaining between them. Per the germline V gene, CDR1 is KGHSH and CDR2 is LQKENI. The length of the CDR3 is 14 residues.

V is TRBV10-1 and J is TRBJ2-7; 13 nucleotides match TRBD2. V was pared by 10 bases and J by 4 bases, with 4 bases of the junction left unmatched. Germline values: CDR1 WNHNN, CDR2 SYGVQD (reference sequence). This CDR3 has 13 amino acids. The CDR3 nucleotides are TGCGCCAACGAGACTAGCGGGAGGTACGAGCAGTACTTC. It is translated as CANETSGRYEQYF.

V and J are TRBV7-2 and TRBJ1-3; 7 nucleotides line up with TRBD1. J was trimmed by 2 bases and V by 4 bases; bases with no gene match: 2. Germline V gives CDR1 SGHTA, CDR2 FQGNSA. The CDR3 covers 14 residues. Here the CDR3 DNA reads TGTGCCAGCAGCTATGGGACAGCTGGAAACACCATATATTTT. It codes for CASSYGTAGNTIYF.

There are a few counts of this clone. This rearrangement joins TRBV28 to TRBJ2-2; a possible D gene is TRBD1 (5 bases). Trimming cost V 7 bases and J 6 bases, with 15 bases left between them. CDR1 and CDR2 (germline): MDHEN, SYDVKM. The CDR3 covers 14 residues. The CDR3 bases are TGTGCCAGCACCTGGGGCTCTTGGCCCGGGGAGCTGTTTTTT. It translates to CASTWGSWPGELFF.

The V and J genes are TRBV4-1 and TRBJ2-7; the D gene is possibly TRBD2 (6 bases). The CDR3 runs to 15 residues. Germline V lookup: CDR1 MGHRA, CDR2 YSYEKL. Trimming cost V 5 bases and J 1 base, with 15 bases left between them. CDR3 sequence: CASSTRGFSSYEQYF. CDR3 sequence (DNA): TGCGCCAGCAGCACCCGGGGGTTTTCTTCCTACGAGCAGTACTTC.

This clone was observed a handful of times. The chain carries TRBV30 and TRBJ1-2; TRBD1 might be the D (5 bases). The CDR3 is 14 amino acids. Germline-derived CDR1 and CDR2 are GTSNPN and SVGIG (reference sequence). V gave up 3 bases and J gave up 0 bases, with 11 bases separating them. CDR3 DNA: TGTGCCTGGAGGCCAGGGATATCTAACTATGGCTACACCTTC. Its translation: CAWRPGISNYGYTF.

The chain has TRBV5-4 and TRBJ2-4; D may be TRBD1 (6 bases). Germline CDR1 is SGHNT and CDR2 is YYREEE (reference sequence). This CDR3 is built from 15 residues. V was pared by 3 bases and J by 2 bases, with 12 bases between. CDR3 region: CASSSQGTTKNIQYF. DNA for the CDR3: TGTGCCAGCAGCTCACAGGGTACTACCAAAAACATTCAGTACTTC.

As concerns this clone: The sample has other DNA sequences that encode this CDR3 too. J is TRBJ1-5 and V is TRBV18; 7 nucleotides align to TRBD1. The CDR3 covers 15 residues. CDR1 and CDR2 (germline): KGHSH, LQKENI. V lost 1 base, J lost 5 bases, and 5 bases stayed unmatched. In DNA form, the CDR3 reads TGTGCCAGCTCACCACAGGGGGCGAGGGATCAGCCCCAGCATTTT. Translating gives CASSPQGARDQPQHF.

J is TRBJ2-1 and V is TRBV7-3; 9 bases are shared with TRBD2. J lost 9 bases, V lost 5 bases, and 14 bases had no gene match. CDR3 length: 16 amino acids. Germline V gives CDR1 SGHTA, CDR2 FQGTGA. The CDR3 DNA sequence: TGTGCCAGCAGCCCCGCTAGCGGGGCTCGTCGGTCTGAGCAGTTCTTC. It specifies CASSPASGARRSEQFF.